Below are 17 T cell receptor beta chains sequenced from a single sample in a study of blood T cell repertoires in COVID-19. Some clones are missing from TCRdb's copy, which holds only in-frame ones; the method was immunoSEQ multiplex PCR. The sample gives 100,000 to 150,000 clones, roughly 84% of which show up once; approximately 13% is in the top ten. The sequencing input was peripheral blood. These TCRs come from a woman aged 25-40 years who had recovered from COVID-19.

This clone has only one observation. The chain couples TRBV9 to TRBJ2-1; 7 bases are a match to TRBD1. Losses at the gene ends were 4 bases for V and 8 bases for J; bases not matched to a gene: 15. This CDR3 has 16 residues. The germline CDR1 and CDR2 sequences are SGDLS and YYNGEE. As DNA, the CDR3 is TGTGCCAGCAGCCCCCGGACAGGTGATCTATTCGATGAGCAGTTCTTC. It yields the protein CASSPRTGDLFDEQFF.

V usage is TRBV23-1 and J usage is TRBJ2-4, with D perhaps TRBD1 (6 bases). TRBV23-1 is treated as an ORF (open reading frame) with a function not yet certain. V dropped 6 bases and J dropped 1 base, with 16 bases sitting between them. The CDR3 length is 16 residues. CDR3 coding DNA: TGCGCCAGCAGCCGACAGGCAATACTCGCCAAAAACATTCAGTACTTC. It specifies CASSRQAILAKNIQYF.

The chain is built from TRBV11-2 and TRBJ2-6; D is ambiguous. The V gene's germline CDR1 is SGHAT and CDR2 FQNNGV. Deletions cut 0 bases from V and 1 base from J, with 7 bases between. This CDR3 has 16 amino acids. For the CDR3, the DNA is TGTGCCAGCAGCTTAGAATGGCTTTCTGGGGCCAACGTCCTGACTTTC. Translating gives CASSLEWLSGANVLTF. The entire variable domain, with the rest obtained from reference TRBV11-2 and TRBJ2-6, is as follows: EAGVAQSPRYKIIEKRQSVAFWCNPISGHATLYWYQQILGQGPKLLIQFQNNGVVDDSQLPKDRFSAERLKGVDSTLKIQPAKLEDSAVYLCASSLEWLSGANVLTFGAGSRLTVL.

CDR3 DNA: TGTGCCAGCAACCCTATCGAGGGAAGTAATTCACCCCTCCACTTT. Translated, it gives CASNPIEGSNSPLHF. This rearrangement joins TRBV7-9 to TRBJ1-6, with D unclear. The V gene's germline CDR1 is SEHNR and CDR2 FQNEAQ (reference sequence). Between the trimmed V and J ends, which lost 7 bases and 6 bases, there was a span of 16 bases. The CDR3 consists of 15 residues.

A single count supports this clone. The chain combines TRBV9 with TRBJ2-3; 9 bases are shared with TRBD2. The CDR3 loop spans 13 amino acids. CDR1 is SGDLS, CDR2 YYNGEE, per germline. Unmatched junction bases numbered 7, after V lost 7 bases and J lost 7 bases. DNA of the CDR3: TGTGCCAGCCGCGGGGGGGAGTTGAATACGCAGTATTTT. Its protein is CASRGGELNTQYF.

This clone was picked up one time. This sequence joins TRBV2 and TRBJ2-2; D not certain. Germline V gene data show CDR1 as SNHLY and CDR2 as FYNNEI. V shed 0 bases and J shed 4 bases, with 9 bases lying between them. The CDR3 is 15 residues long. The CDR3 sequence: CASSEARGVTGELFF. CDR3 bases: TGTGCCAGCAGTGAAGCGCGAGGAGTCACCGGGGAGCTGTTTTTT.

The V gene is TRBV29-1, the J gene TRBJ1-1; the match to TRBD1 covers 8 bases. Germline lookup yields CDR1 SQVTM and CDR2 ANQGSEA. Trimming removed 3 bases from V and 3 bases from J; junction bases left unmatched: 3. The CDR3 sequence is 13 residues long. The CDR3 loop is CSVETGDHTEAFF. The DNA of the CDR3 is TGCAGCGTTGAGACAGGGGATCACACTGAAGCTTTCTTT.

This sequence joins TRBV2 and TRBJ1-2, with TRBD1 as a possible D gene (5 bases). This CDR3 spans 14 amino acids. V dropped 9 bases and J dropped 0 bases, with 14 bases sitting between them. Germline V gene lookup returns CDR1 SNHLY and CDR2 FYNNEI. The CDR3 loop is CARRSPTANYGYTF. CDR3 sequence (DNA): TGTGCCAGAAGATCCCCGACAGCTAACTATGGCTACACCTTC.

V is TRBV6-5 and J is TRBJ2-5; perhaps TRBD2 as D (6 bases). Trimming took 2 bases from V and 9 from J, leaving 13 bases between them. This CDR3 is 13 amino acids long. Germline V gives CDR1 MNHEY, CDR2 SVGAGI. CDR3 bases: TGTGCCAGCAGTTACGCGGGACGAACAGCCCAGTACTTC. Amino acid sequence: CASSYAGRTAQYF.

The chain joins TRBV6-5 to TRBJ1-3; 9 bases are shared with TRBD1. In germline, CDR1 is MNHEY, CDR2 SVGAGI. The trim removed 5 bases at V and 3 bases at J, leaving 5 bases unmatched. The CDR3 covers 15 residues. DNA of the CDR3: TGTGCCAGCAGTCGGGACAGGGTCAATGGAAACACCATATATTTT. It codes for CASSRDRVNGNTIYF.

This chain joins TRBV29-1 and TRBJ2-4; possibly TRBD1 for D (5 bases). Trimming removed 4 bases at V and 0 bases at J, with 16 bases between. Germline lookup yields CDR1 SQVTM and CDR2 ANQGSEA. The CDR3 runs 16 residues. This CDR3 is CSVAQGQSIAKNIQYF. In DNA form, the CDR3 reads TGCAGCGTTGCCCAGGGCCAAAGCATAGCCAAAAACATTCAGTACTTC.

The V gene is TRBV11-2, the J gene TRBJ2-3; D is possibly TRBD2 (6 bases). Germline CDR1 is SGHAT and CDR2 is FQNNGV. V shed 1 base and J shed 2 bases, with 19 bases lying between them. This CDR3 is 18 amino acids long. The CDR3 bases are TGTGCCAGCAGCTTAGGGGGGACTTCCCGTGGCCTCACAGATACGCAGTATTTT. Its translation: CASSLGGTSRGLTDTQYF.

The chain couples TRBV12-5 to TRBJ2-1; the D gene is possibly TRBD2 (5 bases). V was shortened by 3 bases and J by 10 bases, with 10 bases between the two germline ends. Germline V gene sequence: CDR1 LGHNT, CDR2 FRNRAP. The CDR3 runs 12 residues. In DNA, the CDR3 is TGTGCTAGTGGTTTCGAAGGCGGGGAGCAGTTCTTC. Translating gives CASGFEGGEQFF.

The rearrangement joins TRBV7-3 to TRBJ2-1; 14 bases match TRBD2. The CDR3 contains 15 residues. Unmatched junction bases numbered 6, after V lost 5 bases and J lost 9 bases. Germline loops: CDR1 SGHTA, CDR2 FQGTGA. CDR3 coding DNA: TGTGCCAGCAGCGCCCGACTAGCGGGAGGGAGTGAGCAGTTCTTC. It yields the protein CASSARLAGGSEQFF.

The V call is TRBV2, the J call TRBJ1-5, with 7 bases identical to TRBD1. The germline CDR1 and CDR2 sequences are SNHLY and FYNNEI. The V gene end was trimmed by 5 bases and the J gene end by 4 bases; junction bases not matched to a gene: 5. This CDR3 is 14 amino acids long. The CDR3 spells CASSTGTANQPQHF. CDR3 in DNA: TGTGCCAGCAGTACCGGGACAGCTAATCAGCCCCAGCATTTT.

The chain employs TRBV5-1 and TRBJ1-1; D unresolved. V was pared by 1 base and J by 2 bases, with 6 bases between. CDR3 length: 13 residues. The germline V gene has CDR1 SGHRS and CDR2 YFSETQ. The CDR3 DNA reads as TGCGCCAGCAGCTTGCTCAGAAACACTGAAGCTTTCTTT. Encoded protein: CASSLLRNTEAFF.

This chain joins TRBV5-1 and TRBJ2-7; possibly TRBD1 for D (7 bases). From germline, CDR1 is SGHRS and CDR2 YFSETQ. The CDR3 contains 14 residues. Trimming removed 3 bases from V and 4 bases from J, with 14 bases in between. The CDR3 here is CASSSGSGGYEQYF. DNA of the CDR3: TGCGCCAGCAGCTCAGGATCAGGGGGGTACGAGCAGTACTTC.